Presented here are 32 T cell receptor beta chains from one specimen sequenced in a study of T-cell memory formation after mild COVID-19. MiXCR, applied by TCRdb to the 5' RACE reads, yields one record per CDR3 protein. The sample holds about 140,000 distinct CDR3 sequences, 11% to 15% seen once. The material sequenced was PBMCs or a T cell subset sorted from them (not recorded which). All receptors come from an adult woman who had mild COVID-19 (a few samples of this study predate the infection). Cell type and time point are not known.

This clonotype was picked up a small number of times. The rearrangement joins TRBV7-9 to TRBJ2-1; possible D gene TRBD2, 5 bases. The ends were cut back, 5 bases at V and 4 bases at J, with 12 bases in the middle. CDR1 SEHNR and CDR2 FQNEAQ come from the germline V gene (reference sequence). This CDR3 contains 14 residues. The CDR3 nucleotides are TGTGCCAGCAGCCCCCCAGCGGTTTACAATGAGCAGTTCTTC. Translation gives CASSPPAVYNEQFF.

In its sample, this clonotype was seen a few times. J is TRBJ2-7 and V is TRBV6-5; 7 positions match TRBD2. V trimming: 7 bases; J trimming: 3 bases; junction bases outside the gene matches: 3. The CDR3 has 12 amino acids. Per germline, CDR1 MNHEY and CDR2 SVGAGI. The CDR3 loop reads CASKSGVYEQYF. The DNA of the CDR3 is TGTGCCAGCAAAAGCGGGGTCTACGAGCAGTACTTC.

The chain employs TRBV4-1 and TRBJ1-1; D ambiguous. The V end was cut by 4 bases, the J end by 8 bases, with 17 bases between. CDR1 is MGHRA and CDR2 is YSYEKL in the germline V gene. This CDR3 is built from 14 residues. The CDR3 is CASSPQAGGEEAFF. Written as DNA, the CDR3 is TGCGCCAGCAGCCCCCAGGCGGGTGGAGAGGAAGCTTTCTTT.

This chain uses TRBV19 with TRBJ2-1, with D perhaps TRBD2 (6 bases). The CDR3 sequence is 16 residues long. V was pared by 3 bases and J by 2 bases, with 14 bases between. Germline-derived CDR1 and CDR2 are LNHDA and SQIVND (reference sequence). CDR3 DNA: TGTGCCAGTAGTATTGAACCCGGGAGTGCCTACAATGAGCAGTTCTTC. Protein: CASSIEPGSAYNEQFF.

This clonotype has a handful of counts. The chain links TRBV10-3 to TRBJ2-5; D assignment may be TRBD1 or TRBD2 (5 bases each). The CDR3 is made up of 13 amino acids. The V end was cut by 9 bases, the J end by 2 bases, with 13 bases between. Germline-derived CDR1 and CDR2 are ENHRY and SYGVKD. Written as DNA, the CDR3 is TGTGCCATACGGGGACCCCCACAAGAGACCCAGTACTTC. Protein sequence: CAIRGPPQETQYF.

The V call is TRBV5-1, the J call TRBJ1-1; TRBD1 might be the D (5 bases). Looked up from germline, CDR1 is SGHRS and CDR2 is YFSETQ. Trimming cost V 3 bases and J 2 bases, with 8 bases left between them. The CDR3 contains 13 residues. DNA for the CDR3: TGCGCCAGCAGCTGGGACCTTAACACTGAAGCTTTCTTT. Encoded protein: CASSWDLNTEAFF.

This clonotype has only a few counts. The chain combines TRBV12-3 or TRBV12-4 with TRBJ1-1; D is ambiguous. The CDR3 length is 12 residues. Between the trimmed V and J ends, which lost 3 bases and 5 bases, there was a span of 7 bases. This CDR3 is CASSLSSTEAFF. The CDR3, as DNA: TGTGCCAGCAGTTTGTCGTCTACTGAAGCTTTCTTT.

This clonotype was counted only a few times. V gene TRBV4-3 combines with J gene TRBJ2-1; 16 nucleotides match TRBD2. Germline CDR1 is LGHNA and CDR2 is YSLEER. This CDR3 spans 19 amino acids. V lost 3 bases, J lost 4 bases, and 9 bases stayed unmatched. Here the CDR3 DNA reads TGCGCCAGCAGCCAGGGACTAGCGGGAGGGCCGGATGGATACAATGAGCAGTTCTTC. This codes for CASSQGLAGGPDGYNEQFF.

The chain combines TRBV4-2 with TRBJ1-2; tentative D call: TRBD1 (6 bases). With 4 bases removed from V and 6 bases from J, the gap between germline ends came to 12 bases. CDR3 length: 13 amino acids. CDR1 and CDR2 (germline): LGHNA, YNFKEQ. CDR3 protein: CASSLGGGHGYTF. The CDR3 DNA sequence: TGTGCCAGCAGCCTTGGGGGGGGCCATGGCTACACCTTC.

The chain carries TRBV7-6 and TRBJ2-5; 9 nucleotides align to TRBD2. With 2 bases clipped from V and 5 bases from J, the junction kept 6 bases outside the gene matches. The germline V gene encodes CDR1 SGHVS and CDR2 FNYEAQ. The CDR3 is made up of 15 amino acids. DNA for the CDR3: TGTGCCAGCAGCTTACTAGCGGGGAAGTCGGAGACCCAGTACTTC. Translated, it gives CASSLLAGKSETQYF.

The V gene is TRBV3-1, the J gene TRBJ1-3; TRBD1 aligns across 8 bases. Germline V gene sequence: CDR1 LGHDT, CDR2 YNNKEL (reference sequence). After removal of 0 bases from V and 4 bases from J, the junction contained 11 bases not matched to a gene. The CDR3 is 18 amino acids. The CDR3 loop is CASSQDLTGVWAGNTIYF. The CDR3 bases are TGTGCCAGCAGCCAAGATTTGACAGGGGTGTGGGCAGGAAACACCATATATTTT.

The rearrangement joins TRBV21-1 to TRBJ2-7. TRBV21-1 is shown as a pseudogene. This CDR3 region has 14 residues. CDR3 in amino acids: CASSASSFSYEQYF. CDR3 nucleotide sequence: TGTGCCAGCAGCGCATCGTCCTTCTCCTACGAGCAGTACTTC.

This clonotype was recorded a few times. The chain combines TRBV6-5 with TRBJ2-1, with D hard to call. Germline V gene sequence: CDR1 MNHEY, CDR2 SVGAGI. Trimming left V 6 bases short and J 3 bases short, with 15 bases between. The CDR3 consists of 15 residues. Here the CDR3 DNA reads TGTGCCAGCAGCCGGGCTGGGCGGAACTACAATGAGCAGTTCTTC. It encodes CASSRAGRNYNEQFF.

In this sample, this clonotype turned up a few times. V usage is TRBV12-3 or TRBV12-4 and J usage is TRBJ2-7; the D is unclear. Trimming pared 5 bases from V and 5 bases from J, leaving 13 bases between. The CDR3 length is 13 residues. CDR3: CASSPSPLHEQYF. The CDR3, as DNA: TGTGCCAGCAGTCCGTCTCCCCTCCACGAGCAGTACTTC.

The chain recombines TRBV5-1 with TRBJ1-1; 7 bases line up with TRBD1. The germline CDR1 and CDR2 sequences are SGHRS and YFSETQ. The ends lost 0 bases at V and 8 bases at J; junction bases unmatched: 7. The CDR3 consists of 14 residues. CDR3 region: CASSLGGTEREAFF. The CDR3 DNA reads as TGCGCCAGCAGCTTGGGCGGGACAGAAAGGGAAGCTTTCTTT.

This clonotype was seen a handful of times. The gene calls are TRBV12-3 or TRBV12-4 and TRBJ2-2, with D maybe TRBD2 (6 bases). Trimming removed 6 bases at V and 3 bases at J, with 17 bases between. This CDR3 spans 16 amino acids. Written as DNA, the CDR3 is TGTGCCAGCAGCCGGCTGGGGGACTCCGACACCGGGGAGCTGTTTTTT. This gives the protein CASSRLGDSDTGELFF.

This clonotype has only a few counts. The V gene is TRBV24-1, the J gene TRBJ1-1; perhaps TRBD1 as D (6 bases). The V gene lost 4 bases and the J gene lost 5 bases, with 13 bases spanning the gap. There are 14 residues in the CDR3. Germline CDR1 is KGHDR and CDR2 is SFDVKD. The CDR3 nucleotides are TGTGCCACCAGTGAGGCAGGGGATGTGACTGAAGCTTTCTTT. This translates into CATSEAGDVTEAFF.

This chain joins TRBV5-1 and TRBJ2-5; 8 positions agree with TRBD2. The germline V gene encodes CDR1 SGHRS and CDR2 YFSETQ. This CDR3 spans 14 amino acids. V was clipped by 4 bases and J by 4 bases; unmatched bases: 6. The CDR3 nucleotides are TGCGCCAGCAGCCGGGAGGGAGGGTCAGAGACCCAGTACTTC. Protein: CASSREGGSETQYF.

This clonotype has just a few counts. The chain is built from TRBV11-3 and TRBJ2-1, with D perhaps given as TRBD1 or TRBD2 (5 bases each). Germline loops: CDR1 SGHNT, CDR2 YENEEA. V was trimmed by 0 bases and J by 6 bases, leaving 9 bases between them. The CDR3 sequence is 14 residues long. CDR3 nucleotide sequence: TGTGCCAGCAGCTTAGAGGGGGTAGCCAATGAGCAGTTCTTC. This gives the protein CASSLEGVANEQFF.

The chain recombines TRBV7-9 with TRBJ2-5; possibly TRBD1 or TRBD2 for D (5 bases each). The V gene's germline CDR1 is SEHNR and CDR2 FQNEAQ (reference sequence). This CDR3 contains 13 residues. V dropped 5 bases and J dropped 4 bases, with 11 bases sitting between them. CDR3 nucleotides: TGTGCCAGCAGCATATCCGGGACAGAGACCCAGTACTTC. Its protein product is CASSISGTETQYF.

The V gene is TRBV11-2, the J gene TRBJ2-7, with TRBD1 matching 10 bases. The CDR3 has 14 residues. Germline assignment: CDR1 SGHAT and CDR2 FQNNGV. V shed 5 bases, J shed 4 bases, and the junction held 5 bases outside the gene matches. CDR3 sequence (DNA): TGTGCCAGCAGCGTAACGGGACAGGGGTACGAGCAGTACTTC. As protein: CASSVTGQGYEQYF. Supplemented by reference TRBV11-2 and TRBJ2-7, the full variable domain reads EAGVAQSPRYKIIEKRQSVAFWCNPISGHATLYWYQQILGQGPKLLIQFQNNGVVDDSQLPKDRFSAERLKGVDSTLKIQPAKLEDSAVYLCASSVTGQGYEQYFGPGTRLTVT.

V and J are TRBV12-3 or TRBV12-4 and TRBJ1-1; 12 bases align to TRBD1. After removal of 5 bases from V and 2 bases from J, the junction contained 3 bases not matched to a gene. The CDR3 is made up of 15 amino acids. The CDR3 sequence: CASSAGTGGNTEAFF. The CDR3 DNA reads as TGTGCCAGCAGTGCAGGGACAGGGGGCAACACTGAAGCTTTCTTT.

This clonotype was seen a few times. The chain has TRBV28 and TRBJ2-7; D remains ambiguous. The CDR3 extends over 13 amino acids. CDR1 is MDHEN and CDR2 is SYDVKM in the germline V gene. The V gene lost 4 bases and the J gene lost 6 bases, with 13 bases spanning the gap. The CDR3 DNA sequence: TGTGCCAGCAGTTCCGACTGGGGTGGCGAGCAGTACTTC. It translates to CASSSDWGGEQYF.

V gene TRBV10-3 combines with J gene TRBJ1-1, with D possibly TRBD1 on 6 matching bases. With 8 bases removed from V and 1 base from J, the gap between germline ends came to 11 bases. CDR1 ENHRY and CDR2 SYGVKD come from the germline V gene. This CDR3 is 13 amino acids long. CDR3: CAIQGLENTEAFF. DNA of the CDR3: TGTGCCATCCAGGGGTTGGAGAACACTGAAGCTTTCTTT.

The CDR3: CASSQASGVNNEQFF. CDR3 coding DNA: TGCGCCAGCAGCCAAGCCTCGGGAGTAAACAATGAGCAGTTCTTC. The genes are TRBV4-3 and TRBJ2-1; TRBD2 might be the D (6 bases). The CDR3 has 15 residues. Germline CDR1 and CDR2: LGHNA and YSLEER. The V end was cut by 1 base, the J end by 5 bases, with 12 bases between.

V gene TRBV20-1 combines with J gene TRBJ2-2; perhaps TRBD2 as D (6 bases). The germline gives CDR1 DFQATT, CDR2 SNEGSKA (reference sequence). This CDR3 has 15 residues. Deletions cut 2 bases from V and 0 bases from J, with 10 bases between. The CDR3 nucleotides are TGCAGTGCTAGACTACGGGGGACGAACACCGGGGAGCTGTTTTTT. It yields the protein CSARLRGTNTGELFF.

This chain uses TRBV27 with TRBJ2-6; a possible D gene is TRBD1 (6 bases). The CDR3 is made up of 18 amino acids. Germline loops: CDR1 MNHEY, CDR2 SMNVEV (reference sequence). V lost 1 base and J 4 bases, leaving 17 bases between the germline ends. Here the CDR3 DNA reads TGTGCCAGCAGTTTATACCCCCCAGGGGCGGGCGGGGCCAACGTCCTGACTTTC. Encoded protein: CASSLYPPGAGGANVLTF.

In this sample, this clonotype turned up a few times. The rearrangement joins TRBV6-2 or TRBV6-3 to TRBJ2-7, with 11 nucleotides matching TRBD1. Germline V lookup: CDR1 MNHEY, CDR2 SVGEGT. V was clipped by 2 bases and J by 3 bases; unmatched bases: 0. This CDR3 is 14 amino acids long. The CDR3, as DNA: TGTGCCAGCAGTTACGGGACAGGGGGCTACGAGCAGTACTTC. Residues: CASSYGTGGYEQYF.

This rearrangement joins TRBV27 to TRBJ2-7; TRBD2 matches 10 bases. Germline assignment: CDR1 MNHEY and CDR2 SMNVEV (reference sequence). V gave up 3 bases and J gave up 9 bases; unmatched junction bases: 5. This CDR3 comprises 13 residues. CDR3 bases: TGTGCCAGCAGTTTTCTAGCGGGGGTTTGGCAGTACTTC. Translated: CASSFLAGVWQYF.

The chain is built from TRBV30 and TRBJ2-1; D unresolved. Germline V lookup: CDR1 GTSNPN, CDR2 SVGIG (reference sequence). The CDR3 length is 13 residues. V dropped 0 bases and J dropped 3 bases, with 6 bases sitting between them. The CDR3 coding sequence is TGTGCCTGGAGTGTCATACACTACAATGAGCAGTTCTTC. This gives the protein CAWSVIHYNEQFF. The variable domain in full, completed from reference TRBV30 and TRBJ2-1, reads SQTIHQWPATLVQPVGSPLSLECTVEGTSNPNLYWYRQAAGRGLQLLFYSVGIGQISSEVPQNLSASRPQDRQFILSSKKLLLSDSGFYLCAWSVIHYNEQFFGPGTRLTVL.

This clonotype has just a few counts. The chain uses TRBV30 and TRBJ1-1; D call uncertain. In germline, CDR1 is GTSNPN, CDR2 SVGIG (reference sequence). V was pared by 7 bases and J by 1 base, with 16 bases between. The CDR3 spans 14 residues. The CDR3 nucleotides read TGTGCCTCCAGGATCGGGGATGGGAACACTGAAGCTTTCTTT. Amino acid sequence: CASRIGDGNTEAFF.

The chain uses TRBV4-1 and TRBJ2-7, with TRBD2 matching 10 bases. The V segment lost 5 bases and the J segment 3 bases; nucleotides outside the gene matches: 7. Germline CDR1 MGHRA, CDR2 YSYEKL. The CDR3 has 15 residues. The CDR3 spells CASSDPRTSGYEQYF. The CDR3 coding sequence is TGCGCCAGCAGCGACCCGAGGACTAGCGGCTACGAGCAGTACTTC.